This TCR beta chain is drawn from a study of shared clonotypes between healthy human individuals. Study-wide points: A few donors had 4% to 6.5% of their naive CD4 clonotypes in common.

As regards this clone: Its antigen is not known. This specimen includes other DNA sequences encoding the same CDR3.

The CDR3 length is 12 residues. The germline CDR1 and CDR2 sequences are SGDLS and YYNGEE. Trimming removed 0 bases from V and 6 bases from J, with 5 bases in between. Naive CD8 cells were CD45RO-negative, positively selected for CCR7, excluding terminally differentiated effector memory CD45RA+ cells. TCRdb keeps only in-frame clones here, not all; method: immunoSEQ multiplex PCR. The sample holds around 2,000,000 clones, just over 90% seen once. Input material: naive CD8+ T cells from PBMCs. The chain joins TRBV9 to TRBJ2-3; no firm D call. This TCR was sampled from a man aged 18 to 30 in good health. Some clones in this sample may be carry-over from other donors' samples. CDR3 loop: CASSVASDTQYF. The CDR3 region has the DNA TGTGCCAGCAGCGTAGCCTCCGATACGCAGTATTTT.